What follows are 31 T cell receptor beta chains derived from one specimen sequenced in a study of type 1 and type 2 diabetes patients. Amplification started from genomic DNA. A primer set of 30 forward and 13 reverse primers amplified the CDR3. TCRdb processed the multiplex PCR reads anew with MiXCR; each CDR3 protein has one entry. The profile shows some 250,000 distinct CDR3 sequences, 45% to 60% of them singletons. Sequencing input: peripheral blood mononuclear cells (PBMCs). Receptors originate from a man aged 18-30 years with type 2 diabetes.

This clonotype was observed a few times. The chain joins TRBV10-1 to TRBJ2-3, with TRBD2 identical over 11 bases. In germline, CDR1 is WNHNN, CDR2 SYGVQD (reference sequence). The CDR3 consists of 15 residues. The V segment lost 3 bases and the J segment 11 bases; nucleotides outside the gene matches: 10. The CDR3 sequence is CASSDDTSGSRLQYF. The CDR3 coding sequence is TGCGCCAGCAGTGACGATACTAGCGGGAGCCGCTTGCAGTATTTT.

The chain uses TRBV24-1 and TRBJ1-2; D remains unclear. Germline assignment: CDR1 KGHDR and CDR2 SFDVKD. The CDR3 is made up of 12 amino acids. V was pared by 3 bases and J by 2 bases, with 3 bases between. The CDR3 reads CATSDENYGYTF. CDR3 in DNA: TGTGCCACCAGTGATGAAAACTATGGCTACACCTTC.

Notes on this clonotype: The junction shows a germline mismatch at one end, possibly a read error. This chain links TRBV2 with TRBJ1-2; D might be TRBD1 (5 bases). Germline V gene sequence: CDR1 SNHLY, CDR2 FYNNEI. This CDR3 spans 15 amino acids. The CDR3 nucleotides read TGTGCCTGCAGGGCTGGAGAGAGAGGGGTCTATGGCTACACCTTC. Its translation is CACRAGERGVYGYTF.

The chain recombines TRBV2 with TRBJ2-7; D might be TRBD2 (5 bases). Per the germline V gene, CDR1 is SNHLY and CDR2 is FYNNEI. The CDR3 is 13 residues long. Trimming took off 4 bases at V and 3 bases at J, with 10 bases between the two ends. The CDR3 region is CASSGRSVYEQYF. Here the CDR3 DNA reads TGTGCCAGCAGTGGCCGTAGCGTCTACGAGCAGTACTTC.

The V and J genes are TRBV24-1 and TRBJ1-1, with 11 positions matching TRBD1. V was clipped by 4 bases and J by 6 bases; unmatched bases: 9. The germline CDR1 and CDR2 sequences are KGHDR and SFDVKD. CDR3 size: 16 residues. The CDR3 region is CATSDPGDRGRSEAFF. CDR3 nucleotides: TGTGCCACCAGTGACCCGGGGGACAGGGGGAGATCTGAAGCTTTCTTT.

The rearrangement joins TRBV5-1 to TRBJ1-1; tentative D call: TRBD1 (5 bases). The CDR3 runs 14 residues. Germline V lookup: CDR1 SGHRS, CDR2 YFSETQ. The V end lost 4 bases, the J end lost 0 bases, and 10 bases lay between the germline ends. The CDR3, as DNA: TGCGCCAGCAGCCGTGGGACGATGAACACTGAAGCTTTCTTT. It yields the protein CASSRGTMNTEAFF.

This clonotype was counted only a few times. V and J are TRBV29-1 and TRBJ1-2, with 7 bases identical to TRBD1. The CDR3 is 11 amino acids. Germline assignment: CDR1 SQVTM and CDR2 ANQGSEA. The ends lost 6 bases at V and 4 bases at J; junction bases unmatched: 2. The CDR3 coding sequence is TGCAGCGTCCGGGACAGCTATGGCTACACCTTC. Amino acids: CSVRDSYGYTF.

This clonotype has only a few counts. This CDR3 reads CASSYLAGGSYEQYF. The CDR3 DNA reads TGTGCCAGCAGTTACCTAGCGGGGGGTTCCTACGAGCAGTACTTC. The chain recombines TRBV6-5 with TRBJ2-7; 11 bases are shared with TRBD2. J lost 1 base, V lost 2 bases, and 1 base had no gene match. There are 15 residues in the CDR3. The germline V gene has CDR1 MNHEY and CDR2 SVGAGI.

This clonotype has only a few counts. The chain recombines TRBV6-6 with TRBJ1-1; D is unclear. Germline V gene data show CDR1 as MNHNY and CDR2 as SVGAGI (reference sequence). This CDR3 contains 13 residues. Deletions cut 6 bases from V and 1 base from J, with 9 bases between. CDR3 bases: TGTGCCAGCAGCGGTGGGGAGAACACTGAAGCTTTCTTT. It specifies CASSGGENTEAFF.

This clonotype has a handful of counts. V and J are TRBV30 and TRBJ1-1, with TRBD1 matching 9 bases. This CDR3 comprises 19 residues. The junction had 16 bases not matched to a gene; V was cut back by 2 bases and J by 0 bases. CDR1 GTSNPN and CDR2 SVGIG come from the germline V gene (reference sequence). The CDR3 loop is CAWSRQQQGARWVNTEAFF. The CDR3 DNA reads TGTGCCTGGAGTAGACAGCAACAGGGGGCAAGGTGGGTGAACACTGAAGCTTTCTTT.

This clonotype came up many times. The chain couples TRBV10-3 to TRBJ2-7; D is unclear. Germline CDR1 reads ENHRY; CDR2 reads SYGVKD. This CDR3 comprises 14 residues. Between the trimmed V and J ends, which lost 0 bases and 2 bases, there was a span of 8 bases. The CDR3 loop is CAISESNSPYEQYF. CDR3 nucleotide sequence: TGTGCCATCAGTGAGTCGAACAGTCCCTACGAGCAGTACTTC.

This chain connects TRBV6-1 to TRBJ2-7; no clear D gene. Germline CDR1 MNHNS, CDR2 SASEGT. The CDR3 covers 14 residues. Trimming removed 2 bases at V and 1 base at J, with 9 bases between. CDR3 coding DNA: TGTGCCAGCAGTGAATCAACAGTATCCTACGAGCAGTACTTC. Protein sequence: CASSESTVSYEQYF.

This clonotype was recorded a few times. J is TRBJ1-5 and V is TRBV20-1; D is unclear. V was clipped by 5 bases and J by 0 bases, with 20 bases between them. The CDR3 totals 17 residues. Germline V lookup: CDR1 DFQATT, CDR2 SNEGSKA (reference sequence). The CDR3 loop reads CSAVDMALGYSNQPQHF. CDR3 DNA sequence: TGCAGTGCTGTCGACATGGCATTAGGTTATAGCAATCAGCCCCAGCATTTT.

Many counts were recorded for this clonotype. The chain links TRBV19 to TRBJ1-1; weak D call: TRBD1 (6 bases). CDR1 and CDR2 (germline): LNHDA, SQIVND (reference sequence). V dropped 3 bases and J dropped 5 bases, with 13 bases sitting between them. The CDR3 sequence is 14 residues long. The CDR3 region has the DNA TGTGCCAGTAGTATCCAGGGGCTTAATACTGAAGCTTTCTTT. Residues: CASSIQGLNTEAFF. The full variable domain, in which reference TRBV19 and TRBJ1-1 provide the parts outside the CDR3, is DGGITQSPKYLFRKEGQNVTLSCEQNLNHDAMYWYRQDPGQGLRLIYYSQIVNDFQKGDIAEGYSVSREKKESFPLTVTSAQKNPTAFYLCASSIQGLNTEAFFGQGTRLTVV.

This clonotype came up a few times. V usage is TRBV7-2 and J usage is TRBJ1-6, with a tentative D call TRBD1 (6 bases). The CDR3 has 15 residues. The V and J ends lost 6 bases and 1 base respectively, with 10 bases between them. Germline lookup yields CDR1 SGHTA and CDR2 FQGNSA. CDR3 sequence: CASRGGGSYNSPLHF. The CDR3 DNA sequence: TGTGCCAGCAGAGGGGGGGGTTCCTATAATTCACCCCTCCACTTT.

The CDR3 spells CASSLEAASYEQYF. DNA for the CDR3: TGTGCCAGCAGCTTGGAGGCGGCGTCCTACGAGCAGTACTTC. The chain recombines TRBV7-3 with TRBJ2-7; D may be TRBD2 (5 bases). Trimming removed 3 bases from V and 1 base from J, with 10 bases in between. This CDR3 has 14 residues. The germline V gene encodes CDR1 SGHTA and CDR2 FQGTGA.

In this sample, this clonotype turned up a few times. This chain joins TRBV12-3 or TRBV12-4 and TRBJ1-6; 8 positions agree with TRBD1. The CDR3 length is 18 residues. Trimming at V came to 5 bases and at J to 5 bases, leaving 14 bases not matched to a gene. CDR3 amino acids: CASSITPVVTGDNSPLHF. CDR3 sequence (DNA): TGTGCCAGCAGTATAACCCCCGTAGTGACAGGGGATAATTCACCCCTCCACTTT.

This chain joins TRBV20-1 and TRBJ2-7; 9 bases are a match to TRBD1. The trim removed 3 bases at V and 6 bases at J, leaving 9 bases unmatched. This CDR3 spans 14 amino acids. Germline V gives CDR1 DFQATT, CDR2 SNEGSKA (reference sequence). Written as DNA, the CDR3 is TGCAGTGCTAGTACTCCGGGACAGGGACCCGAGCAGTACTTC. Protein: CSASTPGQGPEQYF.

This clonotype was seen many times. The chain employs TRBV2 and TRBJ2-3; possible D gene TRBD2, 6 bases. The CDR3 runs to 15 residues. The V end lost 4 bases, the J end lost 0 bases, and 11 bases lay between the germline ends. CDR1 and CDR2 (germline): SNHLY, FYNNEI. The CDR3 sequence is CASSGDSLSTDTQYF. CDR3 in DNA: TGTGCCAGCAGTGGGGACTCGCTCAGCACAGATACGCAGTATTTT.

The chain joins TRBV7-6 to TRBJ2-2; no reliable D call. V lost 6 bases and J 7 bases, leaving 18 bases between the germline ends. The CDR3 spans 15 residues. Germline V lookup: CDR1 SGHVS, CDR2 FNYEAQ. CDR3 sequence (DNA): TGTGCCAGCAGTTTATTTCGTCCGGCAAGCGGGGAGCTGTTTTTT. It specifies CASSLFRPASGELFF.

This clonotype was counted ten times or more. V gene TRBV11-3 combines with J gene TRBJ2-5; D gene unclear. The CDR3 is made up of 13 amino acids. V lost 5 bases, J lost 1 base, and 8 bases lay in between. CDR1 SGHNT and CDR2 YENEEA come from the germline V gene. The CDR3 nucleotides are TGTGCCAGCAGCCTAGGTCCCCAAGAGACCCAGTACTTC. This codes for CASSLGPQETQYF.

In nucleotides, the CDR3 is TGTGCCAGCAGTTCGAACAGGGGGGAGTTGGACGAGCAGTACTTC. As protein: CASSSNRGELDEQYF. The genes are TRBV6-9 and TRBJ2-7; 8 bases agree with TRBD1. V shed 4 bases and J 5 bases; nucleotides not matched to a gene: 10. There are 15 residues in the CDR3. CDR1 is MNHGY, CDR2 SVAAGI, per germline.

A few counts support this clonotype. This chain joins TRBV19 and TRBJ1-4; no reliable D call. The CDR3 length is 13 residues. Germline values: CDR1 LNHDA, CDR2 SQIVND (reference sequence). With 4 bases removed from V and 8 bases from J, the gap between germline ends came to 11 bases. The CDR3 DNA is TGTGCCAGTAGTAGAGGTAATCAAGAAAAACTGTTTTTT. Translating gives CASSRGNQEKLFF.

In this sample, this clonotype turned up a few times. The chain couples TRBV28 to TRBJ1-2, with 7 positions matching TRBD1. The CDR3 extends over 15 amino acids. Per germline, CDR1 MDHEN and CDR2 SYDVKM. The junction had 6 bases not matched to a gene; V was cut back by 5 bases and J by 0 bases. CDR3 amino acids: CASSPGTASNYGYTF. As DNA, the CDR3 is TGTGCCAGCAGTCCTGGGACAGCCTCTAACTATGGCTACACCTTC.

This rearrangement joins TRBV7-2 to TRBJ2-7; tentative D call: TRBD1 (5 bases). The CDR3 is made up of 16 amino acids. Trimming took off 4 bases at V and 5 bases at J, with 21 bases between the two ends. The V gene's germline CDR1 is SGHTA and CDR2 FQGNSA. CDR3 protein: CASSSRRQPLRDEQYF. Written as DNA, the CDR3 is TGTGCCAGCAGCTCCCGAAGACAGCCCCTAAGGGACGAGCAGTACTTC.

About this clonotype: The missing conserved phenylalanine or tryptophan at the end of this CDR3 makes a read error likely. V gene TRBV6-1 combines with J gene TRBJ2-7, with D unresolved. The germline V and J ends were trimmed by 5 bases and 5 bases, with 7 bases remaining between them. This CDR3 has 11 residues. From germline, CDR1 is MNHNS and CDR2 SASEGT. CDR3 DNA: TGTGCCAGCAGTCGGGTTAACGAGCAGTACCTC. As protein: CASSRVNEQYL.

The rearrangement links TRBV15 to TRBJ2-1, with 10 bases matching TRBD2. Trimming removed 9 bases from V and 9 bases from J; junction bases left unmatched: 8. CDR3 length: 13 amino acids. From germline, CDR1 is LNHNV and CDR2 YYDKDF (reference sequence). The CDR3 reads CATQDSGRPEQFF. As DNA, the CDR3 is TGTGCCACTCAGGATAGCGGGAGGCCTGAGCAGTTCTTC.

There are many counts of this clonotype. The chain combines TRBV10-1 with TRBJ2-7; D is undetermined. The CDR3 covers 14 residues. The V end lost 0 bases, the J end lost 4 bases, and 10 bases lay between the germline ends. Per germline, CDR1 WNHNN and CDR2 SYGVQD (reference sequence). CDR3 in amino acids: CASSESLAEYEQYF. The CDR3 DNA follows: TGCGCCAGCAGTGAGTCGTTGGCAGAATACGAGCAGTACTTC.

The sample holds a few counts of this clonotype. V and J are TRBV29-1 and TRBJ2-1; unclear D gene. The germline V gene encodes CDR1 SQVTM and CDR2 ANQGSEA. The ends were cut back, 0 bases at V and 5 bases at J, with 8 bases in the middle. The CDR3 extends over 13 amino acids. The CDR3, as DNA: TGCAGCGTTGAAGAACTATATCACAATGAGCAGTTCTTC. It translates to CSVEELYHNEQFF.

Only one count was recorded for this clonotype. The chain links TRBV28 to TRBJ2-6, with D unclear. Per germline, CDR1 MDHEN and CDR2 SYDVKM. The CDR3 runs 14 residues. The ends were cut back, 6 bases at V and 2 bases at J, with 8 bases in the middle. DNA of the CDR3: TGTGCCAGCAGACAGAATACTGGGGCCAACGTCCTGACTTTC. Translation gives CASRQNTGANVLTF. The variable domain in full, completed from reference TRBV28 and TRBJ2-6, reads DVKVTQSSRYLVKRTGEKVFLECVQDMDHENMFWYRQDPGLGLRLIYFSYDVKMKEKGDIPEGYSVSREKKERFSLILESASTNQTSMYLCASRQNTGANVLTFGAGSRLTVL.

This clonotype came up once. It may be a read error: a sequence one base away is much more abundant. This CDR3 is CASSQRGTEASF. The CDR3 DNA reads as TGTGCCAGCAGTCAAAGGGGGACAGAAGCTTCCTTT. V and J are TRBV2 and TRBJ1-1; 7 bases agree with TRBD1. The CDR3 loop spans 12 amino acids. Germline CDR1 reads SNHLY; CDR2 reads FYNNEI.